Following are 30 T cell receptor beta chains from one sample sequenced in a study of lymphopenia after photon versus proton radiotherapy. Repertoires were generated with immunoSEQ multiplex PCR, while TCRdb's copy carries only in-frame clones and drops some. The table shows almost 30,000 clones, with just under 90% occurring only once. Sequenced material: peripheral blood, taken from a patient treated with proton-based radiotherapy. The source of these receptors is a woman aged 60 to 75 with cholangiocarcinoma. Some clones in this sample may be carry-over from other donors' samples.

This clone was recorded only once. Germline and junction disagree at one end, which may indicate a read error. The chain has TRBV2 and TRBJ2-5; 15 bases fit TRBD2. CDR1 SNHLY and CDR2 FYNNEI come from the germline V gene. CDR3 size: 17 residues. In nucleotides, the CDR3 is TGTGCCGGCAGGCGGACTAGCGGGGGGGCCGAGGGAGAGACCCAGTACTTC. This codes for CAGRRTSGGAEGETQYF.

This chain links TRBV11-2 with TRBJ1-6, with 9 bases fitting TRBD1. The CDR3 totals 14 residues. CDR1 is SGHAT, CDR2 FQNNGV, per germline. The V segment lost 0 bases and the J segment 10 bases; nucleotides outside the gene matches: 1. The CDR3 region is CASSLETGGSPLHF. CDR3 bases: TGTGCCAGCAGCTTAGAGACAGGGGGGTCACCCCTCCACTTT.

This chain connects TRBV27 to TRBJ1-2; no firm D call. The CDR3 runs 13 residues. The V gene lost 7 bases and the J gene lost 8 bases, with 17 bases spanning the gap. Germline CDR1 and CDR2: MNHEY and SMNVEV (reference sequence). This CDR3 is CASTSTPTAGYTF. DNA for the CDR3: TGTGCCAGCACCTCGACCCCCACGGCCGGCTACACCTTC.

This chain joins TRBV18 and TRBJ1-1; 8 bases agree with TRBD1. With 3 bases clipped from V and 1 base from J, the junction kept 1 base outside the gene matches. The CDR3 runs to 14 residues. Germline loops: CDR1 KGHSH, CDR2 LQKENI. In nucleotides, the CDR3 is TGTGCCAGCTCACCGGACAGGGCGAACACTGAAGCTTTCTTT. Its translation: CASSPDRANTEAFF.

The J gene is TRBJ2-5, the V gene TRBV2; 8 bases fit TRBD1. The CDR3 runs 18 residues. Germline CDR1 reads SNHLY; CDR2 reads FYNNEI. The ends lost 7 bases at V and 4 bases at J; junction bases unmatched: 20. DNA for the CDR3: TGTGCCAGCATTTCCCGACTAGGTACCAGGGGGCTCGGAGAGACCCAGTACTTC. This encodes CASISRLGTRGLGETQYF.

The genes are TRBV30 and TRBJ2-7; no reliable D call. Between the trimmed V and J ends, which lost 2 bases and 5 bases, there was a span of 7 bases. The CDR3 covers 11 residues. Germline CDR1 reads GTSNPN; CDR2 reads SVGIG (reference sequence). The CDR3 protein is CAWSKGHEQYF. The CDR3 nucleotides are TGTGCCTGGAGTAAGGGTCACGAGCAGTACTTC.

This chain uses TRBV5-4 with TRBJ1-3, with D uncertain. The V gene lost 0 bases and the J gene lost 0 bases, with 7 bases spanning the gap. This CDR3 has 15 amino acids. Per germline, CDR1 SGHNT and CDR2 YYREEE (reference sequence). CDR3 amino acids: CASSLGQSSGNTIYF. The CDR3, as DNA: TGTGCCAGCAGCTTGGGGCAGAGCTCTGGAAACACCATATATTTT.

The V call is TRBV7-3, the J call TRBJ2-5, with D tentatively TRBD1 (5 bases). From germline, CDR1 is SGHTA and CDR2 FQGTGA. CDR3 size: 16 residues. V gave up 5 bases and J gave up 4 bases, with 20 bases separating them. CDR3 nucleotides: TGTGCCAGCAGCCCCTCCGGCAGGGTGGGTGGAGAGACCCAGTACTTC. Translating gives CASSPSGRVGGETQYF.

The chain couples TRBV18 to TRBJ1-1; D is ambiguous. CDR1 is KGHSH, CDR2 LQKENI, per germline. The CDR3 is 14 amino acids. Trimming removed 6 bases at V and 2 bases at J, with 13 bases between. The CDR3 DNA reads TGTGCCAGCTCGCCGGCCAGTTCTAACACTGAAGCTTTCTTT. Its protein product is CASSPASSNTEAFF.

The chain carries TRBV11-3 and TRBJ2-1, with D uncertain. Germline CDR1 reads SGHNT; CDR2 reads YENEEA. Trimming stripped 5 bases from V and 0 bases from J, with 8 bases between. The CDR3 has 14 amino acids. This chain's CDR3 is CASSGARSYNEQFF. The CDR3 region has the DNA TGTGCCAGCAGCGGAGCGCGCTCCTACAATGAGCAGTTCTTC.

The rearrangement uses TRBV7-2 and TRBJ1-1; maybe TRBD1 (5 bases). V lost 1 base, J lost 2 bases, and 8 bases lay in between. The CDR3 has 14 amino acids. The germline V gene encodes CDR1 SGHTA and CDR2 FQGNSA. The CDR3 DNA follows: TGTGCCAGCAGCTTAGGGGGGTTAAACACTGAAGCTTTCTTT. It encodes CASSLGGLNTEAFF. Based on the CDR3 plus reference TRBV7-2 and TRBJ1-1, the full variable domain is GAGVSQSPSNKVTEKGKDVELRCDPISGHTALYWYRQSLGQGLEFLIYFQGNSAPDKSGLPSDRFSAERTGGSVSTLTIQRTQQEDSAVYLCASSLGGLNTEAFFGQGTRLTVV.

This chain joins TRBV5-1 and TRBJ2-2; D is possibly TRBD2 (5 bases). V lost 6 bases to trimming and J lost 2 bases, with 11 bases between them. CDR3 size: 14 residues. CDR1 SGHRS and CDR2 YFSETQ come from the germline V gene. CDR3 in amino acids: CASTRTENTGELFF. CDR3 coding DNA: TGCGCCAGCACCAGGACTGAAAACACCGGGGAGCTGTTTTTT.

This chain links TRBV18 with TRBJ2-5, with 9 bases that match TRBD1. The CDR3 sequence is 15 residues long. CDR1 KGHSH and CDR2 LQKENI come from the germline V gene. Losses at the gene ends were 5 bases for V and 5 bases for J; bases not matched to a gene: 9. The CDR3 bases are TGTGCCAGCTCAACTCAACAGGGGGCATGGGAGACCCAGTACTTC. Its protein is CASSTQQGAWETQYF. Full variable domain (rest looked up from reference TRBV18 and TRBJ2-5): NAGVMQNPRHLVRRRGQEARLRCSPMKGHSHVYWYRQLPEEGLKFMVYLQKENIIDESGMPKERFSAEFPKEGPSILRIQQVVRGDSAAYFCASSTQQGAWETQYFGPGTRLLVL.

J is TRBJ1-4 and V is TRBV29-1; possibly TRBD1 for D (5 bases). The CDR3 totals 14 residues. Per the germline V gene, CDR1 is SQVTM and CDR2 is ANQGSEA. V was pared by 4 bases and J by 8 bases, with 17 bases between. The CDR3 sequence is CSVAAGRVGEKLFF. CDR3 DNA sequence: TGCAGCGTTGCCGCAGGGAGGGTCGGAGAAAAACTGTTTTTT.

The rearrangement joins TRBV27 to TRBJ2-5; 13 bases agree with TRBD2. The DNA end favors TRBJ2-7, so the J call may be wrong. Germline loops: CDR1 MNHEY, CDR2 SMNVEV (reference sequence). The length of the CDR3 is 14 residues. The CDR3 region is CASGGLAGTYEQYF. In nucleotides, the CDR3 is TGTGCCAGCGGGGGACTAGCGGGGACCTACGAGCAGTACTTC.

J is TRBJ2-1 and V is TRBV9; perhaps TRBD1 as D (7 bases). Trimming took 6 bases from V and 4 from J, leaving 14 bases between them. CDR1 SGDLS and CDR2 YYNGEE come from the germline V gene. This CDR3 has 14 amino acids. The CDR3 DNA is TGTGCCAGCACCGCGACAGGGAGGTACAATGAGCAGTTCTTC. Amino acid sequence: CASTATGRYNEQFF.

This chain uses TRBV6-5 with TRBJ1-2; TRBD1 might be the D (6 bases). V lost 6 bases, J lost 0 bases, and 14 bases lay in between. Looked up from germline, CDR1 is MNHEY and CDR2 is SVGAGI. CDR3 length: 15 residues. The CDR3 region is CASRPRQDTNYGYTF. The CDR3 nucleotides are TGTGCCAGCAGACCGAGACAGGACACTAACTATGGCTACACCTTC.

The CDR3 loop is CASSLWVDSLTEAFF. The CDR3, as DNA: TGCGCCAGCAGCTTGTGGGTGGACAGTCTCACTGAAGCTTTCTTT. The genes are TRBV5-1 and TRBJ1-1; a possible D gene is TRBD1 (6 bases). Germline V gene data show CDR1 as SGHRS and CDR2 as YFSETQ. The CDR3 is made up of 15 amino acids. Between the trimmed V and J ends, which lost 1 base and 4 bases, there was a span of 14 bases.

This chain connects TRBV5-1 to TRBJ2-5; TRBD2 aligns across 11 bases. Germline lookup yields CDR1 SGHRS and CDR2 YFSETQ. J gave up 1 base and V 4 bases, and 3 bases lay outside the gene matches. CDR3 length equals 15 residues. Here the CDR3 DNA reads TGCGCCAGCAGCACCGGGACTAGCGGCCAAGAGACCCAGTACTTC. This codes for CASSTGTSGQETQYF.

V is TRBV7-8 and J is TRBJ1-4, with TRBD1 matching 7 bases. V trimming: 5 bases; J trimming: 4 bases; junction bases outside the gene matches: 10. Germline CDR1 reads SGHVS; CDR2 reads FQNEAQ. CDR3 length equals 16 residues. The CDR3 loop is CASSARQGGVNEKLFF. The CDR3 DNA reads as TGTGCCAGCAGCGCGAGACAGGGCGGGGTTAATGAAAAACTGTTTTTT.

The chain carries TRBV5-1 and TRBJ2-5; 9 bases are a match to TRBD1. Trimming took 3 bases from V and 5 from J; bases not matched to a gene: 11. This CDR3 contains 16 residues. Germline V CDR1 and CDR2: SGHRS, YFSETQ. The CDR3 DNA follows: TGCGCCAGCAGCTCCAGACAGGGGGGGTCGGGGGAGACCCAGTACTTC. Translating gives CASSSRQGGSGETQYF. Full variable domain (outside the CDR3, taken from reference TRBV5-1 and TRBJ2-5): KAGVTQTPRYLIKTRGQQVTLSCSPISGHRSVSWYQQTPGQGLQFLFEYFSETQRNKGNFPGRFSGRQFSNSRSEMNVSTLELGDSALYLCASSSRQGGSGETQYFGPGTRLLVL.

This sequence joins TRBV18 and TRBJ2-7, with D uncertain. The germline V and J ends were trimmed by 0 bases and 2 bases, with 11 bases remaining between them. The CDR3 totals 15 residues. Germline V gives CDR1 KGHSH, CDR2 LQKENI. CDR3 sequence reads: CASSPPGRNTYEQYF. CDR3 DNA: TGTGCCAGCTCACCACCCGGCAGGAACACCTACGAGCAGTACTTC.

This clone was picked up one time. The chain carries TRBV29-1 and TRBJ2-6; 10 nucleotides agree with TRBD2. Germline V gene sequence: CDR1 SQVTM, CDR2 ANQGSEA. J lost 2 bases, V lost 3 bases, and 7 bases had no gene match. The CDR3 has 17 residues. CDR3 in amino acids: CSVDSAGGAPGANVLTF. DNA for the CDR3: TGCAGCGTTGATTCAGCGGGAGGGGCTCCTGGGGCCAACGTCCTGACTTTC.

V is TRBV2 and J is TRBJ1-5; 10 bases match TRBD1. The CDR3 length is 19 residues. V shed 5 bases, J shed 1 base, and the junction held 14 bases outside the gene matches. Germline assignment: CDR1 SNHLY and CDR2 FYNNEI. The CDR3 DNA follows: TGTGCCAGCAGTTTTCGGGGGACAGGGGCCCTACGAAGCAATCAGCCCCAGCATTTT. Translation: CASSFRGTGALRSNQPQHF. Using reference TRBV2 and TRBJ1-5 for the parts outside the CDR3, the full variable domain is EPEVTQTPSHQVTQMGQEVILRCVPISNHLYFYWYRQILGQKVEFLVSFYNNEISEKSEIFDDQFSVERPDGSNFTLKIRSTKLEDSAMYFCASSFRGTGALRSNQPQHFGDGTRLSIL.

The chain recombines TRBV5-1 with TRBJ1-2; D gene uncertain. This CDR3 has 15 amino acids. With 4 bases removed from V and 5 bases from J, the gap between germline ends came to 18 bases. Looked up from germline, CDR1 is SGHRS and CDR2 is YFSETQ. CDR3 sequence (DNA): TGCGCCAGCAGCCCCGGTATGGAGAACCGGTATGGCTACACCTTC. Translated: CASSPGMENRYGYTF.

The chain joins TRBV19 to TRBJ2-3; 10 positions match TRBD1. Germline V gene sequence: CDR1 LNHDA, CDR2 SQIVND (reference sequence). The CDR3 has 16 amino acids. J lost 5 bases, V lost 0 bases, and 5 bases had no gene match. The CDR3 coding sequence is TGTGCCAGTAGTATAGATCCGGGACAGGGGCTAGATACGCAGTATTTT. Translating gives CASSIDPGQGLDTQYF.

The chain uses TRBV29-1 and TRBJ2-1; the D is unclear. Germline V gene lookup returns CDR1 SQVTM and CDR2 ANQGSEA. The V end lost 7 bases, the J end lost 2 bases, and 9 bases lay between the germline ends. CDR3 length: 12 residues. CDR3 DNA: TGCAGCGCTGGGTGGCCCTACAATGAGCAGTTCTTC. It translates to CSAGWPYNEQFF.

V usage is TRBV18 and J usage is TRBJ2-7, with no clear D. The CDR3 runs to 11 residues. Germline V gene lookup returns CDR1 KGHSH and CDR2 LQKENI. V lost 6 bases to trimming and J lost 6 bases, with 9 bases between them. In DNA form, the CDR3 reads TGTGCCAGCTCCGTCCCACCCGAGCAGTACTTC. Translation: CASSVPPEQYF.

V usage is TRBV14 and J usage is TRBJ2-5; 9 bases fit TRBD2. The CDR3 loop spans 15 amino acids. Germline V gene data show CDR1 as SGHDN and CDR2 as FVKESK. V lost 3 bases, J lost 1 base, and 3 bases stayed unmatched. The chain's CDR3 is CASSQGSGSQETQYF. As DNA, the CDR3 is TGTGCCAGCAGCCAGGGTAGCGGGAGCCAAGAGACCCAGTACTTC.

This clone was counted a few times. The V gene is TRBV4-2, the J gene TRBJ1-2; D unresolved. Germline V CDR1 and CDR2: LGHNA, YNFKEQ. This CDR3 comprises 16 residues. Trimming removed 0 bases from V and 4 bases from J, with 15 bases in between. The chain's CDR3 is CASSQEREQLIYGYTF. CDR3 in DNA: TGTGCCAGCAGCCAAGAAAGGGAACAGTTGATCTATGGCTACACCTTC.